This TCR beta chain was retrieved from a study of blood T cell repertoires in COVID-19. Across the whole study: Researchers got acute and convalescent COVID-19 samples from the United States, Italy and Spain.

Trimming took off 2 bases at V and 5 bases at J, with 9 bases between the two ends. CDR1 and CDR2 from the germline V gene are KGHSH and LQKENI. This CDR3 comprises 14 residues. Profiling relied on immunoSEQ multiplex PCR, and the TCRdb table lists in-frame clones only, not all of them. The sample shows some 250,000 clones, about 90% of them seen only once. Cohort placement rested on clinical history that participants reported themselves. This receptor was taken from a human donor in a cohort exposed to, infected with or recovered from COVID-19 (not recorded which). The donor label of this sample is uncertain. This sequence joins TRBV18 and TRBJ1-4; D is perhaps TRBD1 (5 bases). Sequencing used PBMCs or T cells enriched from blood (not recorded which). The CDR3 spells CASSPVDSNEKLFF. The CDR3 DNA sequence: TGTGCCAGCTCACCAGTAGACAGCAATGAAAAACTGTTTTTT.